One and the same sample provided the 11 T cell receptor beta chains below, sequenced in a study of CD8 T cells in ankylosing spondylitis. The antigens these receptors bind are not known. TCRdb reprocessed the 5' RACE reads via MiXCR and lists one record per CDR3 protein. The sample contains 500,000 to 550,000 distinct CDR3 sequences, roughly 12% of which appear only once. Study-level results: A motif of eight highly homologous TCR beta variants was seen as apparently characteristic of ankylosing spondylitis blood.

The sample taken for sequencing was blood, either unsorted or a sorted T cell fraction (not recorded which). Every receptor here comes from a male donor with ankylosing spondylitis.

This chain links TRBV30 with TRBJ2-7, with 9 bases that match TRBD2. There are 15 residues in the CDR3. CDR1 and CDR2 (germline): GTSNPN, SVGIG (reference sequence). V lost 2 bases to trimming and J lost 2 bases; unmatched junction nucleotides: 7. CDR3 bases: TGTGCCTGGAGTCGGTTGCGGGAGGGCCCCTACGAGCAGTACTTC. Protein sequence: CAWSRLREGPYEQYF. The variable domain in full, completed from reference TRBV30 and TRBJ2-7, reads SQTIHQWPATLVQPVGSPLSLECTVEGTSNPNLYWYRQAAGRGLQLLFYSVGIGQISSEVPQNLSASRPQDRQFILSSKKLLLSDSGFYLCAWSRLREGPYEQYFGPGTRLTVT.

This rearrangement joins TRBV15 to TRBJ1-1; D gene unclear. Per the germline V gene, CDR1 is LNHNV and CDR2 is YYDKDF (reference sequence). V was cut by 7 bases and J by 1 base, with 7 bases left in between. The CDR3 totals 12 residues. The CDR3 DNA is TGTGCCACCAAGGACCAGAACACTGAAGCTTTCTTT. Protein product: CATKDQNTEAFF. Full variable domain (missing parts from reference TRBV15 and TRBJ1-1): DAMVIQNPRYQVTQFGKPVTLSCSQTLNHNVMYWYQQKSSQAPKLLFHYYDKDFNNEADTPDNFQSRRPNTSFCFLDIRSPGLGDTAMYLCATKDQNTEAFFGQGTRLTVV.

The CDR3 region is CASGLIADTQGGVEETQYF. The CDR3 region has the DNA TGTGCTAGTGGTTTGATTGCCGATACGCAGGGAGGGGTGGAAGAGACCCAGTACTTC. The chain combines TRBV12-5 with TRBJ2-5; the match to TRBD2 covers 7 bases. CDR1 and CDR2 (germline): LGHNT, FRNRAP. This CDR3 contains 19 residues. The trim removed 2 bases at V and 3 bases at J, leaving 18 bases unmatched.

The V and J genes are TRBV10-3 and TRBJ2-2, with TRBD2 matching over 9 bases. The CDR3 is made up of 15 amino acids. V lost 7 bases and J lost 5; bases outside the gene matches: 8. Per the germline V gene, CDR1 is ENHRY and CDR2 is SYGVKD. The CDR3 reads CAIKGSGSVTGELFF. CDR3 nucleotides: TGTGCCATCAAGGGTAGCGGGAGCGTGACCGGGGAGCTGTTTTTT.

This rearrangement joins TRBV6-1 to TRBJ1-2, with D maybe TRBD1 (5 bases). Germline CDR1 MNHNS, CDR2 SASEGT. Trimming pared 0 bases from V and 6 bases from J, leaving 8 bases between. There are 13 residues in the CDR3. This CDR3 reads CASSEARGNGYTF. CDR3 nucleotides: TGTGCCAGCAGTGAAGCGCGGGGGAATGGCTACACCTTC.

This clonotype came up many times. The V gene is TRBV24-1, the J gene TRBJ2-3, with 8 bases fitting TRBD1. The V gene end was trimmed by 5 bases and the J gene end by 4 bases; junction bases not matched to a gene: 7. Per the germline V gene, CDR1 is KGHDR and CDR2 is SFDVKD. This CDR3 region has 15 residues. The CDR3 region is CATSVGQGWPDTQYF. Here the CDR3 DNA reads TGTGCCACCAGTGTTGGACAGGGATGGCCAGATACGCAGTATTTT.

This chain connects TRBV7-9 to TRBJ2-3; 8 bases line up with TRBD1. V was clipped by 8 bases and J by 5 bases; unmatched bases: 9. In germline, CDR1 is SEHNR, CDR2 FQNEAQ (reference sequence). This CDR3 region has 14 residues. CDR3 coding DNA: TGTGCCAGCCGCGTAGCAGGGGGCCAAGATACGCAGTATTTT. As protein: CASRVAGGQDTQYF.

This clonotype turned up a few times. This chain joins TRBV20-1 and TRBJ1-2, with a weak D call TRBD1 (5 bases). This CDR3 contains 15 residues. Germline CDR1 is DFQATT and CDR2 is SNEGSKA (reference sequence). V was pared by 2 bases and J by 3 bases, with 16 bases between. For the CDR3, the DNA is TGCAGTGCTAGATCCAGAGACAGACCAGACTATGGCTACACCTTC. This codes for CSARSRDRPDYGYTF.

The sample holds many counts of this clonotype. The rearrangement uses TRBV6-6 and TRBJ2-7, with D maybe TRBD1 (5 bases). This CDR3 has 13 amino acids. V shed 2 bases and J shed 5 bases, with 10 bases lying between them. The germline V gene has CDR1 MNHNY and CDR2 SVGAGI (reference sequence). Here the CDR3 reads CASSYKGSHEQYF. The CDR3 bases are TGTGCCAGCAGTTACAAGGGGTCCCACGAGCAGTACTTC.

The J gene is TRBJ1-4, the V gene TRBV12-3 or TRBV12-4; tentatively, D is TRBD1 (5 bases). The CDR3 length is 14 residues. Trimming took 4 bases from V and 5 from J, leaving 11 bases between them. This CDR3 reads CASSYDSLNEKLFF. The CDR3 DNA follows: TGTGCCAGCAGTTACGACAGCCTGAATGAAAAACTGTTTTTT.

The chain joins TRBV5-5 to TRBJ1-5, with D unclear. The germline gives CDR1 SGHKS, CDR2 YYEKEE (reference sequence). V gave up 0 bases and J gave up 3 bases, with 10 bases separating them. The CDR3 extends over 15 amino acids. The CDR3 is CASSLGGKDNQPQHF. The CDR3, as DNA: TGTGCCAGCAGCTTGGGAGGCAAAGACAATCAGCCCCAGCATTTT.